The present T cell receptor (beta chain) was sequenced within a study of cytomegalovirus exposure and HLA in healthy donors. 13 Jbeta primers and 60 Vbeta primers were used for the PCR. The protocol was immunoSEQ multiplex PCR, while the TCRdb copy is restricted to in-frame clones and leaves out a portion. The table records under 200,000 clones, about 78% of them present only once. The sequenced sample was PBMCs. This clonotype was sampled from a man in his sixties in good health and CMV-seronegative.

The CDR3 loop reads CASSPDTAGGYTF. CDR3 coding DNA: TGTGCCAGCAGTCCGGACACAGCGGGCGGCTACACCTTC. The chain links TRBV6-5 to TRBJ1-2, with D possibly being TRBD1 (5 bases). The germline CDR1 and CDR2 sequences are MNHEY and SVGAGI. The CDR3 extends over 13 amino acids. The germline V and J ends were trimmed by 5 bases and 8 bases, with 15 bases remaining between them.